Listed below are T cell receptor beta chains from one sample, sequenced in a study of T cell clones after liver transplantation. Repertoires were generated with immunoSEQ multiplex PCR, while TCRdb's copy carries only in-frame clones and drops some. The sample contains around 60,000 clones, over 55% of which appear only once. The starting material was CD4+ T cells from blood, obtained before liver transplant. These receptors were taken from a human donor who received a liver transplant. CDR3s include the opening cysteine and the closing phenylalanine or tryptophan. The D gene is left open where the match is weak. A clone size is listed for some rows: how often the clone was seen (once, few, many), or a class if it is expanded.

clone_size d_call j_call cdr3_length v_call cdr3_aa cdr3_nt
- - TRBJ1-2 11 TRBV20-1 CSARFEYGYTF TGCAGTGCGCGGTTTGAGTATGGCTACACCTTC
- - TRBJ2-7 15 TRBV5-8 CASSGRGTATYEQYF TGTGCCAGCAGCGGAAGGGGGACGGCGACCTACGAGCAGTACTTC
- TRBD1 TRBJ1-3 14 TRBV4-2 CASSSGTAGNTIYF TGTGCCAGCAGCAGTGGGACAGCTGGAAACACCATATATTTT
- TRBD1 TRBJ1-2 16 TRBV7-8 CASSLGGQGGNYGYTF TGTGCCAGCAGCTTAGGTGGACAGGGGGGAAACTATGGCTACACCTTC
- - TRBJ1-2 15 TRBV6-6 CASSYPQSSSYGYTF TGTGCCAGCAGTTACCCCCAGTCTTCTAGCTATGGCTACACCTTC
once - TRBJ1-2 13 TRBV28 CASSLGASYGYTF TGTGCCAGCAGTTTAGGGGCAAGCTATGGCTACACCTTC
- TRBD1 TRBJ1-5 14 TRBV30 CAWSVGQGNQPQHF TGTGCCTGGAGTGTGGGACAGGGGAATCAGCCCCAGCATTTT
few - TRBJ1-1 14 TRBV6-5 CASSYDTGSPEAFF TGTGCCAGCAGTTACGATACGGGTTCTCCTGAAGCTTTCTTT
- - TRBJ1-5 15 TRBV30 CAWRIKTEGNQPQHF TGTGCCTGGAGAATCAAGACAGAAGGCAATCAGCCCCAGCATTTT
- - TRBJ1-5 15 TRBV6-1 CASSERGATNQPQHF TGTGCCAGCAGTGAACGGGGGGCCACCAATCAGCCCCAGCATTTT
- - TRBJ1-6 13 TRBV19 CAARGVDNSPLHF TGTGCCGCCCGGGGGGTCGACAATTCACCCCTCCACTTT
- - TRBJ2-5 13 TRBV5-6 CASRRRAQETQYF TGTGCCAGCAGACGCAGGGCCCAAGAGACCCAGTACTTC
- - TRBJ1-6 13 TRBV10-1 CASSADINSPLHF TGCGCCAGCAGTGCAGACATTAATTCACCCCTCCACTTT
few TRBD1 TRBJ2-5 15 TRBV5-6 CASSFGQGAGETQYF TGTGCCAGCAGCTTTGGTCAGGGGGCAGGAGAGACCCAGTACTTC
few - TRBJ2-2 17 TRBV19 CASNPRAGGADTGELFF TGTGCCAGTAATCCTAGGGCCGGAGGGGCTGACACCGGGGAGCTGTTTTTT
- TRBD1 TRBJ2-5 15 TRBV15 CATSRGGRGPETQYF TGTGCCACCAGCAGAGGGGGCAGGGGGCCTGAGACCCAGTACTTC
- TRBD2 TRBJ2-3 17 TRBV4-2 CASSQGRTSGGTDTQYF TGTGCCAGCAGCCAAGGGCGGACTAGCGGGGGTACAGATACGCAGTATTTT
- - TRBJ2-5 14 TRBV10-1 CASSEGQLQETQYF TGCGCCAGCAGTGAGGGACAGCTCCAAGAGACCCAGTACTTC
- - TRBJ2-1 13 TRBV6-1 CASVLQSYNEQFF TGTGCCAGCGTCCTCCAGTCCTACAATGAGCAGTTCTTC
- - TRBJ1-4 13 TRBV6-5 CASSSDTGKKLFF TGTGCCAGCAGTTCCGACACAGGGAAAAAACTGTTTTTT
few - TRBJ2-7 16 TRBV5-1 CASSPDGTSSSYEQYF TGCGCCAGCAGCCCGGACGGGACTTCGAGCTCCTACGAGCAGTACTTC
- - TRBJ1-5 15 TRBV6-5 CASSYGQSSNQPQHF TGTGCCAGCAGTTACGGACAGTCTAGCAATCAGCCCCAGCATTTT
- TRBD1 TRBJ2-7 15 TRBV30 CAWSPKMGQFYEQYF TGTGCCTGGAGTCCTAAAATGGGACAGTTCTACGAGCAGTACTTC
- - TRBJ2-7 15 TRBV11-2 CASSLNDWRAYEQYF TGTGCCAGCAGCTTAAACGATTGGAGAGCCTACGAGCAGTACTTC
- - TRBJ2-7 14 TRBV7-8 CASSLEGGYYEQYF TGTGCCAGCAGCTTAGAGGGGGGGTACTACGAGCAGTACTTC
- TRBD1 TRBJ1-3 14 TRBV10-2 CASRTGEQGNTIYF TGCGCCAGCAGGACAGGGGAACAAGGAAACACCATATATTTT
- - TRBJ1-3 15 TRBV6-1 CASSEGTNSGNTIYF TGTGCCAGCAGTGAAGGGACAAACTCTGGAAACACCATATATTTT
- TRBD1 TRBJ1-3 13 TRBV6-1 CASTVAGGNTIYF TGTGCCAGCACAGTCGCAGGGGGGAACACCATATATTTT